These T cell receptor beta chains were read from a single sample in a study of siplizumab effects on memory and regulatory T cells. Repertoires were generated with immunoSEQ multiplex PCR, while TCRdb's copy carries only in-frame clones and drops some. The table includes about 100,000 clones, about nine tenths detected once. The sample taken for sequencing was CD4+ T cells sorted from blood. The source is a human donor in good health. CDR3s include the opening cysteine and the closing phenylalanine or tryptophan. The D gene is left open where the match is weak. Expanded clones get a size class; other rows say once, few or many, or leave the size out.

>TRBV6-5|TRBJ2-7|-|TRBD1
CASSGQGLREQYF
TGTGCCAGCAGCGGACAGGGGTTGAGGGAGCAGTACTTC
>TRBV27|TRBJ2-7|-|TRBD2
CASSSGLASSYEQYF
TGTGCCAGCAGTTCCGGACTAGCGTCCTCCTACGAGCAGTACTTC
>TRBV19|TRBJ2-1|-|-
CASSRFNYNEQFF
TGTGCCAGTAGTAGGTTTAACTACAATGAGCAGTTCTTC
>TRBV19|TRBJ2-5|-|-
CASSKLQGSGETQYF
TGTGCCAGTAGTAAACTTCAGGGGTCGGGAGAGACCCAGTACTTC
>TRBV5-4|TRBJ1-1|once|-
CASSRVGGTEAFF
TGTGCCAGCAGCCGCGTAGGTGGCACTGAAGCTTTCTTT
>TRBV9|TRBJ2-5|-|-
CASSEISGQETQYF
TGTGCCAGCAGCGAAATCAGCGGTCAAGAGACCCAGTACTTC
>TRBV18|TRBJ1-5|-|-
CASSLDSNQPQHF
TGTGCCAGCTCACTCGACAGCAATCAGCCCCAGCATTTT
>TRBV7-2|TRBJ1-4|-|-
CASSLGTATNEKLFF
TGTGCCAGCAGCTTAGGTACTGCTACTAATGAAAAACTGTTTTTT
>TRBV28|TRBJ2-3|-|-
CASSPYTKNTDTQYF
TGTGCCAGCAGTCCATACACGAAGAACACAGATACGCAGTATTTT
>TRBV28|TRBJ2-7|-|-
CASRQGSRVYEQYF
TGTGCCAGCAGGCAGGGCTCAAGGGTTTACGAGCAGTACTTC
>TRBV6-5|TRBJ2-7|-|TRBD1
CGGLGTGGYEQYF
TGTGGTGGGCTGGGGACAGGAGGCTACGAGCAGTACTTC
>TRBV6-5|TRBJ2-7|-|-
CASSYSKAYEQYF
TGTGCCAGCAGTTACTCGAAAGCCTACGAGCAGTACTTC
>TRBV7-9|TRBJ2-5|-|-
CASSLASPRKETQYF
TGTGCCAGCAGCTTAGCATCTCCTAGGAAAGAGACCCAGTACTTC
>TRBV7-6|TRBJ2-5|-|-
CASSLSGGKQETQYF
TGTGCCAGCAGCTTATCTGGGGGGAAACAAGAGACCCAGTACTTC
>TRBV5-1|TRBJ1-4|-|TRBD1
CASSLGQVSTNEKLFF
TGCGCCAGCAGCCTCGGACAGGTTTCAACTAATGAAAAACTGTTTTTT
>TRBV6-5|TRBJ2-3|-|-
CASSSSTDTQYF
TGTGCCAGCAGTTCGAGCACAGATACGCAGTATTTT
>TRBV11-2|TRBJ1-1|once|-
CASSLGVGPSGTEAFF
TGTGCCAGCAGCTTAGGGGTAGGGCCGTCGGGGACCGAAGCTTTCTTT
>TRBV4-3|TRBJ1-2|-|-
CASSQVTQGSGYTF
TGCGCCAGCAGCCAAGTCACCCAGGGGAGTGGCTACACCTTC
>TRBV5-5|TRBJ2-7|-|TRBD1
CASSSQGAEWDEQYF
TGTGCCAGCAGCTCACAGGGGGCGGAATGGGACGAGCAGTACTTC
>TRBV6-5|TRBJ1-2|once|-
CASSYTGGAGDYGYTF
TGTGCCAGCAGTTACACGGGGGGCGCGGGCGACTATGGCTACACCTTC
>TRBV6-5|TRBJ1-6|-|TRBD1
CASTSGTVYNSPLHF
TGTGCCAGCACCTCAGGGACAGTTTATAATTCACCCCTCCACTTT
>TRBV6-6|TRBJ1-1|-|-
CASSYSKRYTEAFF
TGTGCCAGCAGTTACTCCAAACGGTACACTGAAGCTTTCTTT
>TRBV2|TRBJ1-4|few|-
CASSVRETKEKLFF
TGTGCCAGCAGTGTGAGGGAGACTAAGGAAAAACTGTTTTTT
>TRBV27|TRBJ2-7|-|TRBD2
CASSSHSGGYYEQYF
TGTGCCAGCAGTTCCCATAGCGGGGGGTATTACGAGCAGTACTTC
>TRBV30|TRBJ2-5|-|-
CAWSVLETQYF
TGTGCCTGGAGTGTACTAGAGACCCAGTACTTC
>TRBV5-1|TRBJ1-3|-|-
CASSPKEWGNTIYF
TGCGCCAGCAGCCCCAAGGAATGGGGAAACACCATATATTTT
>TRBV28|TRBJ1-1|-|-
CASVRLGLNTEAFF
TGTGCCAGCGTTCGCCTGGGGTTGAACACTGAAGCTTTCTTT
>TRBV7-9|TRBJ2-3|-|TRBD2
CASSLASGGATDTQYF
TGTGCCAGCAGCTTAGCAAGCGGGGGGGCCACAGATACGCAGTATTTT
>TRBV7-3|TRBJ2-3|-|-
CASSSARGTQYF
TGTGCCAGCAGCTCCGCTAGGGGTACGCAGTATTTT
>TRBV2|TRBJ2-3|-|-
CASSRQTRTDTQYF
TGTGCCAGCAGTCGCCAAACACGCACAGATACGCAGTATTTT
>TRBV5-1|TRBJ2-3|-|TRBD2
CASSLGSGGSTDTQYF
TGCGCCAGCAGCTTAGGTTCGGGGGGTTCGACAGATACGCAGTATTTT
>TRBV27|TRBJ1-6|once|-
CASRQADNSPLHF
TGTGCCAGCAGACAGGCAGATAATTCACCCCTCCACTTT
>TRBV30|TRBJ1-4|-|-
CAPTYGGGEKLFF
TGTGCCCCCACTTACGGGGGTGGTGAAAAACTGTTTTTT
>TRBV19|TRBJ1-2|once|TRBD1
CASSSGQGGNYGYTF
TGTGCCAGTAGTAGTGGACAGGGTGGGAACTATGGCTACACCTTC
>TRBV4-1|TRBJ2-7|-|-
CASSQPLREQYF
TGCGCCAGCAGCCAACCTCTAAGGGAGCAGTACTTC